This T cell receptor beta chain was identified during a study of blood T cell repertoires in COVID-19. As for the study in general: The samples span acute and convalescent COVID-19 from the United States, Italy and Spain. Nucleic acid was either cDNA or gDNA, and it came from T cells, B-cell-depleted T cells, or PBMCs.

Authors' analysis steps: Reference gene primer amplification yielded estimated nucleated cell counts. The table came from immunoSEQ multiplex PCR; TCRdb's copy has only in-frame clones and leaves some out. The V and J calls and the clone size are those of that table, but D and trimming were determined from the DNA. The sample includes 90,000 or so clones, 55% to 80% of them seen just once. The ends were cut back, 2 bases at V and 7 bases at J, with 11 bases in the middle. The CDR3 extends over 13 amino acids. The sequence came from a woman aged 55 to 70 in a cohort sampled during active or convalescent COVID-19. The sequenced sample consisted of peripheral blood. The chain carries TRBV12-3 or TRBV12-4 and TRBJ1-1; D not certain. The CDR3 sequence: CASSLFLGSEAFF. CDR3 DNA sequence: TGTGCCAGCAGTTTATTTCTGGGCAGTGAAGCTTTCTTT.